These 19 T cell receptor beta chains were all obtained from the same sample, sequenced in a study of chemoradiotherapy in HPV16-positive cancers. The method was immunoSEQ multiplex PCR; TCRdb's version includes in-frame clones alone and lacks a portion of them. The repertoire has about 21,000 clones, over 75% of them found once; the top ten carry less than 2.5%. The sample in question was blood, obtained from a patient who underwent chemoradiotherapy. These receptors were taken from a human donor with HPV-associated anogenital cancer.

By proportion, this clone is medium-sized (0.01 to 0.1%). V is TRBV5-1 and J is TRBJ1-2; tentatively, D is TRBD1 (6 bases). The CDR3 is made up of 14 amino acids. Germline V gene data show CDR1 as SGHRS and CDR2 as YFSETQ. Trimming left V 3 bases short and J 4 bases short, with 13 bases between. DNA for the CDR3: TGCGCCAGCAGCTCCAAACAGGGCTCCTATGGCTACACCTTC. Its translation is CASSSKQGSYGYTF.

The CDR3 here is CASSLLGGPQPQHF. CDR3 sequence (DNA): TGTGCCAGCAGCTTACTAGGGGGGCCTCAGCCCCAGCATTTT. The chain is built from TRBV5-6 and TRBJ1-5; D is possibly TRBD1 (6 bases). The CDR3 runs to 14 residues. Germline V gives CDR1 SGHDT, CDR2 YYEEEE. Deletions cut 2 bases from V and 6 bases from J, with 12 bases between.

This clone has only one observation. The J gene is TRBJ2-2, the V gene TRBV10-3; 7 nucleotides agree with TRBD2. The CDR3 sequence is 16 residues long. The ends lost 5 bases at V and 3 bases at J; junction bases unmatched: 9. Germline V gene sequence: CDR1 ENHRY, CDR2 SYGVKD. CDR3 region: CAISSPGGFDTGELFF. DNA of the CDR3: TGTGCCATCAGTTCCCCGGGGGGTTTTGACACCGGGGAGCTGTTTTTT.

J is TRBJ2-6 and V is TRBV7-2; D remains unclear. The V gene lost 4 bases and the J gene lost 2 bases, with 15 bases spanning the gap. This CDR3 has 17 residues. Germline-derived CDR1 and CDR2 are SGHTA and FQGNSA. The CDR3 DNA sequence: TGTGCCAGCAGCTCAAATAAGGGTGGGGCTGGGGCCAACGTCCTGACTTTC. Its protein product is CASSSNKGGAGANVLTF.

The sample holds one count of this clone. V and J are TRBV2 and TRBJ2-1, with D perhaps assigned TRBD1 or TRBD2 (6 bases each). Germline-derived CDR1 and CDR2 are SNHLY and FYNNEI. The ends were cut back, 8 bases at V and 4 bases at J, with 15 bases in the middle. The CDR3 spans 14 residues. The CDR3 bases are TGTGCCAGCCTCGTTGGAGGGGGATACAATGAGCAGTTCTTC. This sequence encodes CASLVGGGYNEQFF.

This clone was picked up a small number of times. The V and J genes are TRBV7-2 and TRBJ1-5; D may be TRBD1 (5 bases). This CDR3 has 14 amino acids. Per germline, CDR1 SGHTA and CDR2 FQGNSA. The V end was cut by 1 base, the J end by 3 bases, with 7 bases between. The CDR3 protein is CASSLDRINQPQHF. In DNA, the CDR3 is TGTGCCAGCAGCTTAGACAGGATCAATCAGCCCCAGCATTTT.

This clone has a single count. The chain recombines TRBV7-3 with TRBJ2-1; maybe TRBD2 (7 bases). The CDR3 has 16 residues. In germline, CDR1 is SGHTA, CDR2 FQGTGA. Trimming shortened V by 5 bases and J by 5 bases, and 19 bases separated the two germline ends. The CDR3 loop is CASSPYQAGANNEQFF. The CDR3 bases are TGTGCCAGCAGCCCCTACCAGGCGGGGGCGAACAATGAGCAGTTCTTC.

The rearrangement joins TRBV15 to TRBJ1-5; 7 positions agree with TRBD1. The CDR3 runs to 16 residues. CDR1 and CDR2 (germline): LNHNV, YYDKDF (reference sequence). V dropped 1 base and J dropped 0; count of bases not matched to a gene: 3. CDR3 coding DNA: TGTGCCACCAGCAGAGGGACAGGAGCTAGCAATCAGCCCCAGCATTTT. As protein: CATSRGTGASNQPQHF.

This clone is categorized as medium-sized (0.01 to 0.1%). The chain has TRBV19 and TRBJ1-4, with D perhaps TRBD1 (5 bases). V lost 9 bases to trimming and J lost 8 bases, with 13 bases between them. Germline CDR1 is LNHDA and CDR2 is SQIVND (reference sequence). The CDR3 sequence is 12 residues long. As DNA, the CDR3 is TGTGCCAGCATTGACAGTCGGGAAAAACTGTTTTTT. It codes for CASIDSREKLFF. Together with reference TRBV19 and TRBJ1-4, the CDR3 gives the full variable domain: DGGITQSPKYLFRKEGQNVTLSCEQNLNHDAMYWYRQDPGQGLRLIYYSQIVNDFQKGDIAEGYSVSREKKESFPLTVTSAQKNPTAFYLCASIDSREKLFFGSGTQLSVL.

The sample holds a few counts of this clone. The chain combines TRBV28 with TRBJ1-2; no clear D. This CDR3 has 15 amino acids. The ends were cut back, 8 bases at V and 1 base at J, with 17 bases in the middle. The germline gives CDR1 MDHEN, CDR2 SYDVKM. The CDR3 is CASGPGPLVNYGYTF. DNA of the CDR3: TGTGCCAGCGGTCCCGGGCCCTTGGTTAACTATGGCTACACCTTC.

The V and J genes are TRBV7-7 and TRBJ2-1, with 8 bases matching TRBD2. V shed 6 bases and J 4 bases; nucleotides not matched to a gene: 8. The CDR3 spans 15 residues. Per germline, CDR1 SSHAT and CDR2 FNYEAQ (reference sequence). CDR3 in DNA: TGTGCCAGCAGTATTGGCGGGGGGATTTACAATGAGCAGTTCTTC. This codes for CASSIGGGIYNEQFF.

This clone was picked up a small number of times. This chain links TRBV7-2 with TRBJ2-5; D is uncertain. The germline V gene has CDR1 SGHTA and CDR2 FQGNSA. The CDR3 sequence is 16 residues long. V was trimmed by 5 bases and J by 2 bases, leaving 18 bases between them. In nucleotides, the CDR3 is TGTGCCAGCAGCCCTATGCCCGCGTTGGGACAAGAGACCCAGTACTTC. It yields the protein CASSPMPALGQETQYF.

This chain joins TRBV19 and TRBJ2-5, with TRBD2 matching over 9 bases. Germline loops: CDR1 LNHDA, CDR2 SQIVND (reference sequence). CDR3 length: 12 residues. Losses at the gene ends were 10 bases for V and 4 bases for J; bases not matched to a gene: 4. In DNA, the CDR3 is TGTGCCACTAGAGCGGGGGGAGAGACCCAGTACTTC. Its translation is CATRAGGETQYF.

The V call is TRBV28, the J call TRBJ1-1; D not certain. Germline V lookup: CDR1 MDHEN, CDR2 SYDVKM. Deletions cut 6 bases from V and 0 bases from J, with 17 bases between. The length of the CDR3 is 16 residues. The CDR3, as DNA: TGTGCCAGCAGCAATCCGACACGAGCTGTGAACACTGAAGCTTTCTTT. Translation gives CASSNPTRAVNTEAFF.

The V gene is TRBV19, the J gene TRBJ2-1; unclear D gene. CDR3 length: 11 amino acids. CDR1 is LNHDA, CDR2 SQIVND, per germline (reference sequence). V was clipped by 5 bases and J by 11 bases, with 10 bases between them. CDR3 sequence: CASSWEKKQFF. Here the CDR3 DNA reads TGTGCCAGTAGTTGGGAAAAAAAGCAGTTCTTC.

V and J are TRBV2 and TRBJ1-2; D uncertain. The CDR3 contains 14 residues. Germline V gene sequence: CDR1 SNHLY, CDR2 FYNNEI. The V and J ends lost 7 bases and 4 bases respectively, with 16 bases between them. The DNA of the CDR3 is TGTGCCAGCAATGGGGTCCCGACCGGCTATGGCTACACCTTC. Translating it yields CASNGVPTGYGYTF.

The chain recombines TRBV19 with TRBJ1-6; D gene uncertain. Germline values: CDR1 LNHDA, CDR2 SQIVND (reference sequence). The CDR3 runs 16 residues. Between the trimmed V and J ends, which lost 6 bases and 7 bases, there was a span of 19 bases. For the CDR3, the DNA is TGTGCCAGTAGCTCTATTCTTTGGACCTGGAATTCACCCCTCCACTTT. It translates to CASSSILWTWNSPLHF.

This chain joins TRBV5-4 and TRBJ2-7; a weak D match, TRBD2 (6 bases). CDR1 and CDR2 (germline): SGHNT, YYREEE (reference sequence). Trimming pared 4 bases from V and 5 bases from J, leaving 16 bases between. The CDR3 totals 14 residues. The CDR3 nucleotides read TGTGCCAGCAGCCTACCGTCGGGGGACCACGAGCAGTACTTC. It translates to CASSLPSGDHEQYF.

The CDR3 loop reads CATSREGTASYEQYF. The CDR3 DNA reads TGTGCCACCAGCAGAGAGGGGACAGCCTCCTACGAGCAGTACTTC. The chain uses TRBV15 and TRBJ2-7; 7 bases agree with TRBD1. Trimming at V came to 0 bases and at J to 0 bases, leaving 2 bases not matched to a gene. The CDR3 loop spans 15 amino acids. Germline assignment: CDR1 LNHNV and CDR2 YYDKDF (reference sequence). Variable domain in full (rest from reference TRBV15 and TRBJ2-7): DAMVIQNPRYQVTQFGKPVTLSCSQTLNHNVMYWYQQKSSQAPKLLFHYYDKDFNNEADTPDNFQSRRPNTSFCFLDIRSPGLGDTAMYLCATSREGTASYEQYFGPGTRLTVT.